The TCR beta chain under discussion was sequenced for a study of shared T cell receptors in the human thymus. Repertoires were generated with immunoSEQ multiplex PCR, while TCRdb's copy carries only in-frame clones and drops some. The repertoire holds some 660,000 clones, roughly 86% seen once, with roughly 0.0086% in the top ten. The table lists this clone with a few counts. In germline, CDR1 is LGHNA, CDR2 YSLEER. The CDR3 has 17 residues. Trimming removed 0 bases at V and 1 base at J, with 16 bases between. The sample was also linked to a second study, of human thymus T cells.

What was sequenced was thymocytes. The chain couples TRBV4-3 to TRBJ2-7; D may be TRBD2 (6 bases). The sequence was obtained from a boy in the first two years of life with a congenital heart defect. CDR3 sequence reads: CASSQECRQEGSYEQYF. DNA of the CDR3: TGCGCCAGCAGCCAAGAGTGTAGGCAGGAGGGTTCCTACGAGCAGTACTTC.